This TCR beta chain comes out of a study of OX40 agonist ivuxolimab in advanced cancers. Study as a whole: Patients were dosed intravenously with ivuxolimab at 0.01 to 10 mg/kg every 2 weeks.

Libraries were prepared by immunoSEQ multiplex PCR; TCRdb keeps only in-frame clonotypes and omits some of them. The data contain 60,000 to 70,000 clones, 75% to 85% of them singletons. The germline V gene has CDR1 SGHAT and CDR2 FQNNGV. The CDR3 covers 14 residues. The V and J ends lost 4 bases and 8 bases respectively, with 14 bases between them. Comments on this clone: The antigen is not known.

Study observations and caveats: At 0.1 to 3.0 mg/kg and by week 6, clonal expansion occurred in CD4+ and CD8+ blood T cells.

This chain links TRBV11-2 with TRBJ2-2, with D unclear. This TCR was sampled from an adult with an advanced solid tumor such as melanoma, head and neck, liver or kidney cancer. The sample in question was CD4+ or CD8+ T cells sorted from blood, obtained in a trial of the OX40 agonist ivuxolimab. The CDR3 spells CASSYAGDSGELFF. As DNA, the CDR3 is TGTGCCAGCAGCTACGCAGGAGATTCGGGGGAGCTGTTTTTT.